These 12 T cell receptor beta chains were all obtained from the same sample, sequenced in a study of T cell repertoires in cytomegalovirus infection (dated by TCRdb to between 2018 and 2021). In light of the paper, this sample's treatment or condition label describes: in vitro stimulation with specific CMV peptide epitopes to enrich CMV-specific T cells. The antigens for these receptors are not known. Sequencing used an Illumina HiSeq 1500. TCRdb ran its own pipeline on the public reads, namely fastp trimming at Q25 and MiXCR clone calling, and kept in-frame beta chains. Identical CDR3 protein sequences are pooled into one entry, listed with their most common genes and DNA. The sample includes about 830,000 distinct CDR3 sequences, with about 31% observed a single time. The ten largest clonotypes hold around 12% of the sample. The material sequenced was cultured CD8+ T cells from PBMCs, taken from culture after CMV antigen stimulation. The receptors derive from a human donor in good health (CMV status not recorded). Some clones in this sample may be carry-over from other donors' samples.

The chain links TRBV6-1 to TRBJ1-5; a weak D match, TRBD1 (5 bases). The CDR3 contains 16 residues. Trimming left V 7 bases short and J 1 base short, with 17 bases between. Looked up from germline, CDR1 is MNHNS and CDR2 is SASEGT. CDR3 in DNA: TGTGCCAGCACTCAAAGAAGGGGAGGGAGCAATCAGCCCCAGCATTTT. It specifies CASTQRRGGSNQPQHF.

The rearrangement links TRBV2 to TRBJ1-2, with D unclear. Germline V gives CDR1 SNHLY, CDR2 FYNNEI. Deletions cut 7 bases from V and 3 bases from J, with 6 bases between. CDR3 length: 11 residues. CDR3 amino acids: CASNYDYGYTF. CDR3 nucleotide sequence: TGTGCCAGCAATTACGACTATGGCTACACCTTC.

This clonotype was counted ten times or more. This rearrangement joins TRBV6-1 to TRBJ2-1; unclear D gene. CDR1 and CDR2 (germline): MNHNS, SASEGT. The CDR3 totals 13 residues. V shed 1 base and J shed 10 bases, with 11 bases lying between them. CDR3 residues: CASSEDAHIEQFF. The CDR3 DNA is TGTGCCAGCAGTGAAGACGCACATATCGAGCAGTTCTTC.

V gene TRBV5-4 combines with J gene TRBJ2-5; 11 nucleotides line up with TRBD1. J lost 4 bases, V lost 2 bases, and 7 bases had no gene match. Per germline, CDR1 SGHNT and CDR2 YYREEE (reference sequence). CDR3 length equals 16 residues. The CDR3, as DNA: TGTGCCAGCAGCTTTTGGGGACAGGGGGTCGGAGAGACCCAGTACTTC. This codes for CASSFWGQGVGETQYF.

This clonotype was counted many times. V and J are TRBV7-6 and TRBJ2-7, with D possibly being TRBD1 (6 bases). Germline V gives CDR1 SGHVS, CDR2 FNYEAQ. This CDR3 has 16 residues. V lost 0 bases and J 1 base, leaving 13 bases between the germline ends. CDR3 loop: CASSLAGHSASYEQYF. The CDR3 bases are TGTGCCAGCAGCTTAGCGGGACATTCTGCGTCCTACGAGCAGTACTTC. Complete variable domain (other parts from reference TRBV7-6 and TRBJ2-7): GAGVSQSPRYKVTKRGQDVALRCDPISGHVSLYWYRQALGQGPEFLTYFNYEAQQDKSGLPNDRFSAERPEGSISTLTIQRTEQRDSAMYRCASSLAGHSASYEQYFGPGTRLTVT.

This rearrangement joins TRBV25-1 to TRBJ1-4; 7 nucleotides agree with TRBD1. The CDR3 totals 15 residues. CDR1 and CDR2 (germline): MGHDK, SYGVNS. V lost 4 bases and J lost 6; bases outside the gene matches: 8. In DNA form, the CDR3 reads TGTGCCAGCAGTGGGGGGGACAGCATTGATGAAAAACTGTTTTTT. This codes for CASSGGDSIDEKLFF.

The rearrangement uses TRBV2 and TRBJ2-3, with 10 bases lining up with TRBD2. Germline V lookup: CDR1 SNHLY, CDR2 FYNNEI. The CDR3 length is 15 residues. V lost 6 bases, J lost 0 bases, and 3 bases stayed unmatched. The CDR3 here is CASSERGGSTDTQYF. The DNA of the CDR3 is TGTGCCAGCAGCGAGCGGGGGGGGAGCACAGATACGCAGTATTTT.

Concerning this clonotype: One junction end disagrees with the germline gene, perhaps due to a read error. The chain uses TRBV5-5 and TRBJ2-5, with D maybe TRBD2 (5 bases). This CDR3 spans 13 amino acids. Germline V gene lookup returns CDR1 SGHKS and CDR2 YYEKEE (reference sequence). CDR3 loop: CVSSLSGGETQYF. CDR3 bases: TGTGTCAGCAGTCTATCAGGAGGAGAGACCCAGTACTTC. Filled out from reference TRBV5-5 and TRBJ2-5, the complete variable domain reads DAGVTQSPTHLIKTRGQQVTLRCSPISGHKSVSWYQQVLGQGPQFIFQYYEKEERGRGNFPDRFSARQFPNYSSELNVNALLLGDSALYLCVSSLSGGETQYFGPGTRLLVL.

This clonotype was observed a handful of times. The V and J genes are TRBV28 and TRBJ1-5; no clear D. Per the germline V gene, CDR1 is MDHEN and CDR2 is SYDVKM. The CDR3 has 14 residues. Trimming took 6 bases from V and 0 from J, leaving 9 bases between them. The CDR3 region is CASRVGHSNQPQHF. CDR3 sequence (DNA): TGTGCCAGCAGGGTCGGGCATAGCAATCAGCCCCAGCATTTT.

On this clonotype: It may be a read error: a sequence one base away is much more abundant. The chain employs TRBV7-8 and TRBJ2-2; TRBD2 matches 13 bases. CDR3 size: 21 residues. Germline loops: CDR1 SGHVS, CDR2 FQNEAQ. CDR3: CTSSLFPGQGTSGAGTGELFF. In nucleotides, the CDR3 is TGTACCAGCAGCTTGTTCCCGGGACAGGGGACTAGCGGGGCCGGAACCGGGGAGCTGTTTTTT.

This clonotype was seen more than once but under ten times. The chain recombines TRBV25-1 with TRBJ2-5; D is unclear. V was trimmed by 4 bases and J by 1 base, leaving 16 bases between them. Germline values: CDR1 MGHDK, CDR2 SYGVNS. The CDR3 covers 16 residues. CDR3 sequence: CASSGLDFPFQETQYF. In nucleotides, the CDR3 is TGTGCCAGCAGTGGCCTAGACTTCCCCTTCCAAGAGACCCAGTACTTC.

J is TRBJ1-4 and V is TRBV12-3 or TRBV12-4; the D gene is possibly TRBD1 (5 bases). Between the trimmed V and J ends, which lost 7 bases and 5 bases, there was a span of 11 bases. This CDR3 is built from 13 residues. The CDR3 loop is CASKGQGNEKLFF. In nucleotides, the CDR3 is TGTGCCAGCAAGGGGCAGGGAAATGAAAAACTGTTTTTT.